Presented here are 2 T cell receptor beta chains from one specimen sequenced in a study of technical replicates of blood from a handful of donors. Profiled with immunoSEQ multiplex PCR; TCRdb holds only in-frame clones, not every one. The repertoire holds tens of thousands of clones, with 85% to 95% as singletons. Sequencing used T cells isolated from PBMCs. The receptors were gathered from a human donor in good health.

This rearrangement joins TRBV9 to TRBJ2-1; the D gene is possibly TRBD2 (6 bases). Germline V gives CDR1 SGDLS, CDR2 YYNGEE. V lost 3 bases to trimming and J lost 1 base, with 11 bases between them. The CDR3 length is 15 residues. The CDR3 DNA reads TGTGCCAGCAGCGCTAGCGCCCGGTCCTACAATGAGCAGTTCTTC. Its translation is CASSASARSYNEQFF. The full variable domain, with the rest looked up from reference TRBV9 and TRBJ2-1, is DSGVTQTPKHLITATGQRVTLRCSPRSGDLSVYWYQQSLDQGLQFLIQYYNGEERAKGNILERFSAQQFPDLHSELNLSSLELGDSALYFCASSASARSYNEQFFGPGTRLTVL.

The rearrangement joins TRBV19 to TRBJ2-1, with TRBD1 as a possible D gene (6 bases). Trimming took 0 bases from V and 8 from J, leaving 14 bases between them. Germline CDR1 is LNHDA and CDR2 is SQIVND (reference sequence). The CDR3 loop spans 15 amino acids. CDR3 region: CASSIDGTPRDEQFF. DNA for the CDR3: TGTGCCAGTAGTATAGACGGGACACCAAGGGATGAGCAGTTCTTC.